This entry lists 11 T cell receptor beta chains sequenced from one sample in a study of T cells in localized non-small cell lung cancer. TCRdb's table, derived via immunoSEQ multiplex PCR, lists solely in-frame clones and lacks some. The top ten hold about 8.9% of the sample, which has roughly 1,300 clones, around a third seen once. Sequencing was performed on lung tumor tissue, taken before any cancer treatment. All receptors derive from a male donor at least 60 years old with stage I lung adenocarcinoma.

In its sample, this clone was seen a few times. V gene TRBV11-3 combines with J gene TRBJ1-3; a weak D match, TRBD1 (5 bases). This CDR3 is 15 amino acids long. CDR1 is SGHNT and CDR2 is YENEEA in the germline V gene. Trimming removed 5 bases from V and 4 bases from J, with 15 bases in between. CDR3 loop: CASSQFRDQGNTIYF. As DNA, the CDR3 is TGTGCCAGCAGCCAATTCCGGGACCAAGGAAACACCATATATTTT.

This clone was seen only a few times. The rearrangement links TRBV6-7 to TRBJ1-3; D possibly corresponds to TRBD1 (6 bases). TRBV6-7 is noted as an ORF with a role that remains uncertain. Trimming took off 5 bases at V and 15 bases at J, with 14 bases between the two ends. There are 11 residues in the CDR3. The CDR3, as DNA: TGTGCCAGCAGTGGATTCAACAGGGCATATTTT. Encoded protein: CASSGFNRAYF.

This chain links TRBV18 with TRBJ1-2; perhaps TRBD1 as D (6 bases). Germline lookup yields CDR1 KGHSH and CDR2 LQKENI. V lost 3 bases and J 4 bases, leaving 12 bases between the germline ends. This CDR3 spans 14 amino acids. CDR3 coding DNA: TGTGCCAGCTCACCGGAGGGGGGGCGCTATGGCTACACCTTC. Its translation: CASSPEGGRYGYTF.

The rearrangement joins TRBV28 to TRBJ1-6, with a weak D call TRBD1 (6 bases). The length of the CDR3 is 14 residues. V lost 4 bases and J lost 10, with 14 bases in between. Germline V lookup: CDR1 MDHEN, CDR2 SYDVKM. The CDR3 DNA follows: TGTGCCAGCAGTTCTTCAGGGGAGGCGTCACCCCTCCACTTT. Protein product: CASSSSGEASPLHF.

This clone was found a few times. The CDR3 spells CASSVAGITDTQYF. CDR3 coding DNA: TGTGCCAGCAGCGTAGCGGGAATCACAGATACGCAGTATTTT. The genes are TRBV9 and TRBJ2-3, with D maybe TRBD2 (5 bases). V gave up 0 bases and J gave up 2 bases, with 7 bases separating them. The CDR3 extends over 14 amino acids. Germline CDR1 reads SGDLS; CDR2 reads YYNGEE.

Judged by abundance, this clone is large (0.1 to 1%). This chain connects TRBV9 to TRBJ2-7; D remains unclear. The CDR3 totals 15 residues. Trimming pared 0 bases from V and 2 bases from J, leaving 12 bases between. Germline V gives CDR1 SGDLS, CDR2 YYNGEE. The DNA of the CDR3 is TGTGCCAGCAGCGTAGAGTCCGCGTCAACCTACGAGCAGTACTTC. Its translation is CASSVESASTYEQYF.

J is TRBJ1-3 and V is TRBV18, with 10 positions matching TRBD1. After removal of 3 bases from V and 6 bases from J, the junction contained 2 bases not matched to a gene. Germline CDR1 and CDR2: KGHSH and LQKENI. This CDR3 has 14 amino acids. The CDR3 coding sequence is TGTGCCAGCTCACCTGGGACAGGGGCAAACACCATATATTTT. Translation: CASSPGTGANTIYF.

By proportion, this clone is large. V usage is TRBV6-8 and J usage is TRBJ2-3, with 13 nucleotides matching TRBD2. CDR3 size: 16 residues. Germline values: CDR1 MNHGY, CDR2 SAAAGT. The trim removed 6 bases at V and 2 bases at J, leaving 5 bases unmatched. As DNA, the CDR3 is TGTGCCAGCAGGCGGGGACTAGCGGGGTTCACAGATACGCAGTATTTT. It codes for CASRRGLAGFTDTQYF.

This clone was observed once. The chain links TRBV19 to TRBJ1-5, with 9 bases that match TRBD1. In germline, CDR1 is LNHDA, CDR2 SQIVND (reference sequence). The CDR3 consists of 16 residues. Trimming removed 5 bases from V and 7 bases from J; junction bases left unmatched: 12. Here the CDR3 DNA reads TGTGCCAGTAGTCAAACCCCGACAGGGGGGAGCCAGCCCCAGCATTTT. It translates to CASSQTPTGGSQPQHF.

The V call is TRBV19, the J call TRBJ1-1, with D uncertain. The CDR3 spans 14 residues. The ends were cut back, 5 bases at V and 2 bases at J, with 12 bases in the middle. CDR1 is LNHDA and CDR2 is SQIVND in the germline V gene (reference sequence). The CDR3 DNA reads as TGTGCCAGTAGTGCCTCCCCGGGAAACACTGAAGCTTTCTTT. Translation: CASSASPGNTEAFF.

This clone was detected a few times. The chain is built from TRBV4-1 and TRBJ1-4; tentative D call: TRBD1 (6 bases). Trimming cost V 0 bases and J 8 bases, with 16 bases left between them. This CDR3 comprises 16 residues. The V gene's germline CDR1 is MGHRA and CDR2 YSYEKL. Written as DNA, the CDR3 is TGCGCCAGCAGCCAAGATGGAGGGCAGGGGAGCGAAAAACTGTTTTTT. Amino acids: CASSQDGGQGSEKLFF.